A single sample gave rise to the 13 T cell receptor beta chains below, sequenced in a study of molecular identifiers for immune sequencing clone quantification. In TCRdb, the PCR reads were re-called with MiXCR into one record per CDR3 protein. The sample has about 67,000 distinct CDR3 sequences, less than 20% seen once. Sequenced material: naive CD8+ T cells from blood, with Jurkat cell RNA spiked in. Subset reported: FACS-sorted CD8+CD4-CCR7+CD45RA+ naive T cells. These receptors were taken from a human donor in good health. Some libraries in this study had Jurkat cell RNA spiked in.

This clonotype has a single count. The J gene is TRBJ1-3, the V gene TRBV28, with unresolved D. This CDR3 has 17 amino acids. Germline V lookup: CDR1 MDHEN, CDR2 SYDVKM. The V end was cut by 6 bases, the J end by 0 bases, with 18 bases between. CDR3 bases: TGTGCCAGCAGCGCTGGGAATCCCCTTATCTCTGGAAACACCATATATTTT. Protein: CASSAGNPLISGNTIYF.

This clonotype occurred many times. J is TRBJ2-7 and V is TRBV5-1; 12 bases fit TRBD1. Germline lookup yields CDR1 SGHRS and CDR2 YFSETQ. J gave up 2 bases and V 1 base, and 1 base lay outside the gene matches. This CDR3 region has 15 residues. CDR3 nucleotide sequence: TGCGCCAGCAGCTTGCGGGACAGGGGGCCCTACGAGCAGTACTTC. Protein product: CASSLRDRGPYEQYF.

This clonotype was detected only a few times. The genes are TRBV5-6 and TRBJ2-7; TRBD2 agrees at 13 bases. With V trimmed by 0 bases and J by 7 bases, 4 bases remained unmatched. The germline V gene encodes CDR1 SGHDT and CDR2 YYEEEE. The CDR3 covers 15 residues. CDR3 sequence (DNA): TGTGCCAGCAGCTTGGCCCAGGGACTAGCGGGAGAGCAGTACTTC. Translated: CASSLAQGLAGEQYF.

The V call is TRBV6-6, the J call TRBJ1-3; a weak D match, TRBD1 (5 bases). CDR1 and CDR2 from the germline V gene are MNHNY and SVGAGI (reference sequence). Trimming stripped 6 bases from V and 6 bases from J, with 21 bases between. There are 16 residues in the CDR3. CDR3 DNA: TGTGCCAGCAGAGTGGTGTCGCCAGGGAGTGAAAACACCATATATTTT. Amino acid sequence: CASRVVSPGSENTIYF.

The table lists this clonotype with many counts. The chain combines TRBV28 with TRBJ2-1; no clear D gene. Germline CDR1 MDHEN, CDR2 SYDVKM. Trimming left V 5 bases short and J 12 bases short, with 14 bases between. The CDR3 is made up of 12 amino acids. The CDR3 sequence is CASSPPTGVQFF. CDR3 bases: TGTGCCAGCAGTCCCCCAACTGGGGTGCAGTTCTTC.

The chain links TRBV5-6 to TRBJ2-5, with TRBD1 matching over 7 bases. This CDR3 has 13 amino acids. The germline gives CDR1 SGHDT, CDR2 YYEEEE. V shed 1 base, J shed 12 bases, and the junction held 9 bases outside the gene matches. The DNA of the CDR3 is TGTGCCAGCAGCTTGATACAGGGGAAGGGAGAGTACTTC. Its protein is CASSLIQGKGEYF.

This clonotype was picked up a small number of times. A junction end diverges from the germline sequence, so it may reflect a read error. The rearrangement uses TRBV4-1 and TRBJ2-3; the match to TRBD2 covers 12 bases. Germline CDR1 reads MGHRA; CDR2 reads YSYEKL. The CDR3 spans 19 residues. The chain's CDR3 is CAGSQGTSGFGVGTDTQYF. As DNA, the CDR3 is TGCGCCGGCAGCCAAGGGACTAGCGGGTTTGGAGTTGGCACAGATACGCAGTATTTT.

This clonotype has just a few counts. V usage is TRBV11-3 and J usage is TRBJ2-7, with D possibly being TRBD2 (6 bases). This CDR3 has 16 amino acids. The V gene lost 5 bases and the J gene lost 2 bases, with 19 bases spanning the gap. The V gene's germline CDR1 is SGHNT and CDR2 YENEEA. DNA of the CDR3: TGTGCCAGCAGCCCGGGGGATGTCCGGGTCACCTACGAGCAGTACTTC. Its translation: CASSPGDVRVTYEQYF.

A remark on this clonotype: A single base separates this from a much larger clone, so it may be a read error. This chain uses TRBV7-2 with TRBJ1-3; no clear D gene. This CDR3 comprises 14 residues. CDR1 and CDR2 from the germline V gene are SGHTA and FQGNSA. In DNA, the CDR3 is TGTGCCAGCAGCCCCACAGATTCTGGAAACACCAAATATTTT. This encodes CASSPTDSGNTKYF. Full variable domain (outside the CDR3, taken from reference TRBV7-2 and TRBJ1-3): GAGVSQSPSNKVTEKGKDVELRCDPISGHTALYWYRQSLGQGLEFLIYFQGNSAPDKSGLPSDRFSAERTGGSVSTLTIQRTQQEDSAVYLCASSPTDSGNTKYFGEGSWLTVV.

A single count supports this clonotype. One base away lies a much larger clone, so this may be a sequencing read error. The CDR3 sequence is CASSLRQGYGQYF. CDR3 DNA: TGTGCCAGCAGCCTCCGACAGGGCTACGGGCAGTACTTC. The V gene is TRBV11-3, the J gene TRBJ2-7; 7 positions match TRBD1. This CDR3 spans 13 amino acids. CDR1 is SGHNT and CDR2 is YENEEA in the germline V gene.

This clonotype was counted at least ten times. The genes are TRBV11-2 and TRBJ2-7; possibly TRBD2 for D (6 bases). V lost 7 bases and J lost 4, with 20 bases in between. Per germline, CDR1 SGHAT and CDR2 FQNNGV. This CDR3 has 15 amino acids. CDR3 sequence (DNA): TGTGCCAGCACCGGAGGGGCCCATTCCAGATACGAGCAGTACTTC. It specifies CASTGGAHSRYEQYF.

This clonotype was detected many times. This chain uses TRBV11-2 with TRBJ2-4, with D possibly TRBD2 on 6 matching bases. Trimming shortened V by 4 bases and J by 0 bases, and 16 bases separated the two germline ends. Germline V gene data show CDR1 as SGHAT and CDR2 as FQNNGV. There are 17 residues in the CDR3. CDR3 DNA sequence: TGTGCCAGCAGCTGGGACTGGGGAGGACTAGCCAAAAACATTCAGTACTTC. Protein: CASSWDWGGLAKNIQYF.

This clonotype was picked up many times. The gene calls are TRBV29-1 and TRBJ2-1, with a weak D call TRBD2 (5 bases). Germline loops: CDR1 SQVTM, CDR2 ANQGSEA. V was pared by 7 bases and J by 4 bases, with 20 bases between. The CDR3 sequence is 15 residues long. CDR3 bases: TGCAGCGCGAGCGGTTTCAGAAGCAGATACAATGAGCAGTTCTTC. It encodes CSASGFRSRYNEQFF.